This TCR beta chain was sequenced during a study of shared clonotypes between healthy human individuals. General study points: Clonotypes not shared had lower generation probabilities than those common to all four donors. The sampled material consisted only of blood, and tissue repertoires are likely to differ. Clonotype sharing among donors likely depends on sequencing depth.

Using immunoSEQ multiplex PCR, the repertoire was profiled, and TCRdb retains in-frame clones only, with some absent. The sample has fewer than 1.6 million clones; approximately 98.5% are singletons. V was cut by 2 bases and J by 9 bases, with 11 bases left in between. The CDR3 spans 13 residues. Germline CDR1 KGHSH, CDR2 LQKENI. The authors divided CD4+ cells into CD45RA+ naive and CD45RA-negative memory subsets. Remarks on this clone: The antigen remains undetermined.

The sequencing sample was made of naive CD4+ T cells sorted from blood. Subset given: CD45RA+ positively selected. The receptor's source is a man aged 30 to 39 in good health. The chain recombines TRBV18 with TRBJ2-1, with D possibly matching TRBD1 (5 bases). The DNA of the CDR3 is TGTGCCAGCTCACCAGGCAGGGTGGGTGAGCAGTTCTTC. Translation gives CASSPGRVGEQFF.